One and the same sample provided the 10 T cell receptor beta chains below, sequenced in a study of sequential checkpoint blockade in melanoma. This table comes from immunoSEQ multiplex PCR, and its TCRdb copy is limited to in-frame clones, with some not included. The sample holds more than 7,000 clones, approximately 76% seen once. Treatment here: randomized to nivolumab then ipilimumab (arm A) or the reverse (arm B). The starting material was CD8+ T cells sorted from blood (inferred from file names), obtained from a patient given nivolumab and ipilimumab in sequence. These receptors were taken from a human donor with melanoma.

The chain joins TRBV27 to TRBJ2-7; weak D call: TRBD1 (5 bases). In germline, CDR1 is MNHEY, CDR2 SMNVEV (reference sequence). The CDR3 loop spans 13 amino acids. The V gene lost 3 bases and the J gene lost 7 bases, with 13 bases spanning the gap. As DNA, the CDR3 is TGTGCCAGCAGTTTTAGGCAGGGATGGGAGCAGTACTTC. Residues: CASSFRQGWEQYF.

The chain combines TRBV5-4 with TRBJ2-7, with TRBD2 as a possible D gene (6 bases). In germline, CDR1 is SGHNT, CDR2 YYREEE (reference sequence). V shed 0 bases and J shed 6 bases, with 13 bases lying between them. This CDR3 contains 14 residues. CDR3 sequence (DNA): TGTGCCAGCAGCTTGGGGGAGGCTATAGGCGAGCAGTACTTC. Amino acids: CASSLGEAIGEQYF.

CDR3 protein: CASSLGPGRGSYNEQFF. The CDR3 DNA reads TGTGCCAGCAGCTTAGGTCCGGGGAGGGGTTCCTACAATGAGCAGTTCTTC. The J gene is TRBJ2-1, the V gene TRBV11-2; 7 nucleotides align to TRBD2. Germline assignment: CDR1 SGHAT and CDR2 FQNNGV. This CDR3 is 17 amino acids long. Losses at the gene ends were 1 base for V and 1 base for J; bases not matched to a gene: 7.

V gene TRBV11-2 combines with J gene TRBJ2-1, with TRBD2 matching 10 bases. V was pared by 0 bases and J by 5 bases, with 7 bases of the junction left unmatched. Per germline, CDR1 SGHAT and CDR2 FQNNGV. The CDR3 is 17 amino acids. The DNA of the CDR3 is TGTGCCAGCAGCTTAGAGGCTAGCGGGGGTAAACACAATGAGCAGTTCTTC. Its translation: CASSLEASGGKHNEQFF. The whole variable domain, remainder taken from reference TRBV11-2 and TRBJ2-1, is EAGVAQSPRYKIIEKRQSVAFWCNPISGHATLYWYQQILGQGPKLLIQFQNNGVVDDSQLPKDRFSAERLKGVDSTLKIQPAKLEDSAVYLCASSLEASGGKHNEQFFGPGTRLTVL.

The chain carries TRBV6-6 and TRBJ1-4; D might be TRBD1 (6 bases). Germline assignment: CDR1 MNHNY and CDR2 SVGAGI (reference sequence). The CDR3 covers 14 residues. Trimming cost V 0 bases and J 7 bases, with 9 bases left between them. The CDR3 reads CASSYSQGREKLFF. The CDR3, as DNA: TGTGCCAGCAGTTACTCCCAGGGGCGTGAAAAACTGTTTTTT.

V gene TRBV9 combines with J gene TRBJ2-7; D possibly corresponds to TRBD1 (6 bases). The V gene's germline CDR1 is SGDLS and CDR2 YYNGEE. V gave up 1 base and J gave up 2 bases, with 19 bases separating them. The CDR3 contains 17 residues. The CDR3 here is CASSVSFTGTFPYEQYF. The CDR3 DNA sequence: TGTGCCAGCAGCGTAAGCTTTACCGGGACATTTCCCTACGAGCAGTACTTC. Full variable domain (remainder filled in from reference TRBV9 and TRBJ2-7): DSGVTQTPKHLITATGQRVTLRCSPRSGDLSVYWYQQSLDQGLQFLIQYYNGEERAKGNILERFSAQQFPDLHSELNLSSLELGDSALYFCASSVSFTGTFPYEQYFGPGTRLTVT.

Here the CDR3 reads CASSLGQGWRHEQYF. The DNA of the CDR3 is TGTGCCAGCAGCTTGGGACAGGGGTGGAGGCACGAGCAGTACTTC. This chain joins TRBV5-6 and TRBJ2-5; TRBD1 agrees at 8 bases. The DNA end lines up better with TRBJ2-7; the J call may be wrong. The CDR3 sequence is 15 residues long. Germline-derived CDR1 and CDR2 are SGHDT and YYEEEE.

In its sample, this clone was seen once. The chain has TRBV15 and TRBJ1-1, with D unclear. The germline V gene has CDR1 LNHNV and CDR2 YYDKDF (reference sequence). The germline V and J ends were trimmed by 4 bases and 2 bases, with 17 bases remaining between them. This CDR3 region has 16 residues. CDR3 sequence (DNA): TGTGCCACCAGCACCGGACCCCGGGGTGGAAACACTGAAGCTTTCTTT. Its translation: CATSTGPRGGNTEAFF.

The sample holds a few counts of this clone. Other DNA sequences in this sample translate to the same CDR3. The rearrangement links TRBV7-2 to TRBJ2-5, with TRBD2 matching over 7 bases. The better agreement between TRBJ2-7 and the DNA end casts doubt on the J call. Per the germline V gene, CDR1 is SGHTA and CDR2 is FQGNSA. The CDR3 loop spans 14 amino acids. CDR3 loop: CASSPPGGTYEQYF. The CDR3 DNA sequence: TGTGCCAGCAGCCCCCCGGGAGGAACCTACGAGCAGTACTTC.

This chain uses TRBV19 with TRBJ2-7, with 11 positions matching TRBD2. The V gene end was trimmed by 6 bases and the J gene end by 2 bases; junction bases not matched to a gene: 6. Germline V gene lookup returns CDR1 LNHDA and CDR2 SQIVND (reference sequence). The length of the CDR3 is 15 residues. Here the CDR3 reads CASSHGTSGPYEQYF. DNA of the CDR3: TGTGCCAGTAGCCATGGGACTAGCGGCCCCTACGAGCAGTACTTC.